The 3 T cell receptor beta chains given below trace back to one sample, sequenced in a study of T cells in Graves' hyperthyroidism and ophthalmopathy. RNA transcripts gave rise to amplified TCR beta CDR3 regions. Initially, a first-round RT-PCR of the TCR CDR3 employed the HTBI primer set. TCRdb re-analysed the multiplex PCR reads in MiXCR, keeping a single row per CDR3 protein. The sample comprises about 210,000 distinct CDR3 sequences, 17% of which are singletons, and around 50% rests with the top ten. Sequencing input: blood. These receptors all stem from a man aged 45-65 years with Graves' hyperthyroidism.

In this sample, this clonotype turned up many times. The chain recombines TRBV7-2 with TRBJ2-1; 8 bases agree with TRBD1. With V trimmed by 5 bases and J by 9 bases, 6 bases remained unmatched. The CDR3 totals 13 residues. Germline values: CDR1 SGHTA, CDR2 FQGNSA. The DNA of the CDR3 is TGTGCCAGCAGCACCGACAGGGGCACTGAGCAGTTCTTC. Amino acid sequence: CASSTDRGTEQFF.

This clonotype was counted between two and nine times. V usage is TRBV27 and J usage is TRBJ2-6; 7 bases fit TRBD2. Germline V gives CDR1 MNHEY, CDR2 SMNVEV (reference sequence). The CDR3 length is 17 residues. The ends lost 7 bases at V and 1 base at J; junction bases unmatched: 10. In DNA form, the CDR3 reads TGTGCCAGCAAGACTAGCCTTCTATTTTCTGGGGCCAACGTCCTGACTTTC. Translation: CASKTSLLFSGANVLTF.

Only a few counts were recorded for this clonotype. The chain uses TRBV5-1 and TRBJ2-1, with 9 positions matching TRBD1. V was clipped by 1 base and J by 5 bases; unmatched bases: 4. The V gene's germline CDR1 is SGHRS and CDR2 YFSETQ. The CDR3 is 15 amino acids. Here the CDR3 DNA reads TGCGCCAGCAGCTTGTGGACAGGGGTGAACAATGAGCAGTTCTTC. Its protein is CASSLWTGVNNEQFF.